These T cell receptor beta chains were read from a single sample in a study of blood T cell repertoires in COVID-19. The method was immunoSEQ multiplex PCR; TCRdb's version includes in-frame clones alone and lacks a portion of them. This repertoire shows under 250,000 clones, 90% to 95% found once; its top ten account for 0.82%. The sample comprised peripheral blood. Every receptor here comes from a man aged 55 to 70 with COVID-19, enrolled during active disease. Both conserved end residues are part of each CDR3.

j_call,v_call,cdr3_aa
TRBJ1-2,TRBV18,CASSQDYRGGYTF
TRBJ1-3,TRBV2,CASSVDGRGPGNTIYF
TRBJ1-2,TRBV12-3/TRBV12-4,CASSLQGYGYTF
TRBJ1-3,TRBV29-1,CSAGGTGSSGNTIYF
TRBJ1-2,TRBV19,CASSAPGSGTGGLSYGYTF
TRBJ2-1,TRBV3-1/TRBV3-2,CASSQDPGLATNEQFF
TRBJ2-5,TRBV18,CASSPVPTTGGGQETQYF
TRBJ2-7,TRBV18,CASSPPSLYEQYF
TRBJ1-2,TRBV19,CASSIFAASDIYGYTF
TRBJ2-5,TRBV21-1,CASSKPQRGLQETQYF
TRBJ1-6,TRBV30,CAWSAPTTGLRSPLHF
TRBJ2-3,TRBV4-1,CASSLVAGTGGKDTQYF
TRBJ1-1,TRBV3-1/TRBV3-2,CASSQELGGTEAFF
TRBJ2-4,TRBV4-2,CASSQRGLAGSAPAKNIQYF
TRBJ1-6,TRBV5-5,CASSLGGNHNSPLHF
TRBJ1-2,TRBV10-3,CAISEVGVAGYTF
TRBJ2-2,TRBV7-2,CASSPRSTGELFF
TRBJ1-3,TRBV29-1,CSGMDRNSGNTIYF
TRBJ1-2,TRBV27,CASSPPGGGREDYGYTF
TRBJ2-3,TRBV11-2,CASSLGGTGGTDTQYF
TRBJ2-6,TRBV2,CASITGTGRNGANVLTF
TRBJ1-5,TRBV19,CASSGGQGGSASYSNQPQHF
TRBJ1-6,TRBV29-1,CSVGQGASSPLHF
TRBJ2-3,TRBV2,CASSDQIAGGTDTQYF
TRBJ1-1,TRBV2,CASRQTGDTEAFF